The 9 T cell receptor beta chains below come from one sample, sequenced in a study of tumor and adjacent non-tumor tissue in lung cancer. Three rounds of nested PCR, following a modified ARM-PCR protocol, produced the TCRbeta library. TCRdb passed the multiplex PCR reads through MiXCR, listing each CDR3 protein once. In the table there are 120,000 or so distinct CDR3 sequences, about 66% of which are singletons. The template was RNA from unsorted bulk tissue. The sequenced sample consisted of lung tumor tissue. The source is a man younger than 45 with non-small cell lung cancer.

Worth noting for this clonotype: Since no conserved phenylalanine or tryptophan closes the CDR3, a read error is the likely cause. This chain joins TRBV11-1 and TRBJ2-2; D is perhaps TRBD1 (5 bases). V gave up 3 bases and J gave up 8 bases, with 7 bases separating them. The CDR3 totals 12 residues. Germline values: CDR1 SGHAT, CDR2 FQDESV (reference sequence). CDR3 in amino acids: CASSLGQGELFL. As DNA, the CDR3 is TGTGCCAGCAGCTTGGGGCAAGGGGAGCTGTTTCTT.

Concerning this clonotype: A read error may explain this, as a much larger clone is one base away. The genes are TRBV6-6 and TRBJ1-4, with 8 bases identical to TRBD1. The CDR3 has 16 amino acids. In germline, CDR1 is MNHNY, CDR2 SVGAGI (reference sequence). The junction had 6 bases not matched to a gene; V was cut back by 4 bases and J by 2 bases. The CDR3 sequence: CASSSDRAGTNEKLFF. CDR3 nucleotide sequence: TGTGCCAGCAGTTCGGACAGGGCCGGGACTAATGAAAAACTGTTTTTT.

A word on this clonotype: A clone one base away is much larger, so this may be a read error. The chain employs TRBV10-2 and TRBJ2-7, with D perhaps matching TRBD2 (6 bases). The V end was cut by 7 bases, the J end by 8 bases, with 24 bases between. CDR3 size: 15 residues. Germline V gene lookup returns CDR1 WSHSY and CDR2 SAAADI. This CDR3 reads CASTAGGTSNYKQYF. The CDR3 region has the DNA TGCGCCAGCACGGCAGGAGGGACTTCAAATTACAAGCAGTACTTC.

On this clonotype itself: In this CDR3 the conserved last residue, phenylalanine or tryptophan, is missing, so a read error is likely. This rearrangement joins TRBV5-1 to TRBJ1-2; tentatively, D is TRBD1 (6 bases). The CDR3 consists of 13 residues. CDR1 and CDR2 (germline): SGHRS, YFSETQ. The CDR3 spells CASSSHTGNGYTL. The DNA for the CDR3 is TGCGCCAGCAGCTCGCACACAGGGAATGGTTACACCCTC.

On this clonotype: The junction differs from germline at one of its ends, possibly a read error. This rearrangement joins TRBV5-5 to TRBJ2-5, with D possibly TRBD1 on 6 matching bases. Germline V CDR1 and CDR2: SGHKS, YYEKEE (reference sequence). The CDR3 length is 15 residues. The CDR3 reads CASWVGQTNQETQYF. The CDR3 coding sequence is TGTGCCAGCTGGGTTGGACAGACTAATCAAGAGACCCAATACTTC.

This clonotype came up once. Compared with germline, one end of the junction differs, possibly owing to a read error. The chain uses TRBV6-5 and TRBJ1-1; no clear D gene. This CDR3 is built from 13 residues. In germline, CDR1 is MNHEY, CDR2 SVGAGI. CDR3 region: CASSRMGDTEAFF. The CDR3 nucleotides read TGTGCCAGCAGTCGTATGGGCGACACCGAAGCTTTCTTT.

This clonotype was seen a handful of times. This may stem from a read error, because a much larger clone lies one nucleotide away. This chain links TRBV20-1 with TRBJ2-3; D assignment may be TRBD1 or TRBD2 (5 bases each). Germline CDR1 is DFQATT and CDR2 is SNEGSKA (reference sequence). This CDR3 has 15 residues. V shed 7 bases and J shed 0 bases, with 17 bases lying between them. The CDR3 nucleotides read TGCAGTGTTAGTGGGGACCCAACTAGCACAGATACGCAGTATTTT. Translated: CSVSGDPTSTDTQYF.

This clonotype was counted many times. V and J are TRBV20-1 and TRBJ2-2; no clear D. Between the trimmed V and J ends, which lost 2 bases and 1 base, there was a span of 5 bases. The CDR3 runs 13 residues. Germline lookup yields CDR1 DFQATT and CDR2 SNEGSKA (reference sequence). Written as DNA, the CDR3 is TGCAGTGCTAGACTAGTGAACACCGGGGAGCTGTTTTTT. Translating it yields CSARLVNTGELFF.

Comment on this clonotype: A junction end diverges from the germline sequence, so it may reflect a read error. The rearrangement uses TRBV20-1 and TRBJ2-1; D not resolved. Germline V CDR1 and CDR2: DFQATT, SNEGSKA (reference sequence). CDR3 length: 17 amino acids. The DNA of the CDR3 is TGCAGCGCTAGAGCCGACTTTCTAGTGAGCTACTACAATGAGCAGTTCTTC. It specifies CSARADFLVSYYNEQFF.